The clone carrying this T cell receptor beta chain was picked up a small number of times. The antigen remains unidentified. The data were taken from a study of identical twins. Findings and caveats of the study: Models predicted too little out-of-frame TCR alpha sharing in monozygotic twins.

The CDR3 runs 21 residues. The V gene's germline CDR1 is WSHSY and CDR2 SAAADI. V trimming: 8 bases; J trimming: 0 bases; junction bases outside the gene matches: 22. TCRdb analysed the 5' RACE reads with MiXCR anew, one entry per CDR3 protein. The profile shows roughly 350,000 distinct CDR3 sequences, more than 9% of them singletons. These records were also assigned to another study, of yellow fever vaccine responses in identical twins.

This clonotype was sampled from a woman aged 18 to 35 in good health. Sequencing input: CD8+ T cells sorted from blood. The V and J genes are TRBV10-2 and TRBJ2-1; TRBD2 agrees at 10 bases. The CDR3, as DNA: TGCGCCAGCGAGCCCGTCTTCGCGTTAGCGGGGGGACGAAGCTCCTACAATGAGCAGTTCTTC. Encoded protein: CASEPVFALAGGRSSYNEQFF.